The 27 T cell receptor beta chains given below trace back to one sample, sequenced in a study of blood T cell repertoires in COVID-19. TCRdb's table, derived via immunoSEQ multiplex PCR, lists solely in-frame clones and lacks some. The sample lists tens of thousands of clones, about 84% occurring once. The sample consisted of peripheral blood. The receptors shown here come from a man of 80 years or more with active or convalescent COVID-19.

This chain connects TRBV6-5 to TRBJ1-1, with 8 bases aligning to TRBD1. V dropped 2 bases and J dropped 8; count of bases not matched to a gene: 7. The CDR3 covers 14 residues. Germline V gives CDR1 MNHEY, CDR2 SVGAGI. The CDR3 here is CASSYRQGLAEAFF. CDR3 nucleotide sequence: TGTGCCAGCAGTTACCGACAGGGGCTGGCGGAAGCTTTCTTT.

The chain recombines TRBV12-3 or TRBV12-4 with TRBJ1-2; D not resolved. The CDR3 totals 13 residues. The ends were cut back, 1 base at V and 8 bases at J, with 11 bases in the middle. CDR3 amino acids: CASSLGHGIGYTF. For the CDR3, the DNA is TGTGCCAGCAGTTTAGGGCACGGGATAGGCTACACCTTC.

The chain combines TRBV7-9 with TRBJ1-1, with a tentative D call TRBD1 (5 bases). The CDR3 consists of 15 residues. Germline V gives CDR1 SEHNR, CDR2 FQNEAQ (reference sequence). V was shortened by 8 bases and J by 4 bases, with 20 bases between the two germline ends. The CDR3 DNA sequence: TGTGCCAGCGCGGGGGGAGCCCGGTTAGCCACTGAAGCTTTCTTT. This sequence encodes CASAGGARLATEAFF.

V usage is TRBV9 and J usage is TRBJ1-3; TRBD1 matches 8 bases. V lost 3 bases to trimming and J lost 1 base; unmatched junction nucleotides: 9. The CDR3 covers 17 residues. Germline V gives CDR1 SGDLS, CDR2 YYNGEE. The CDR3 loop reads CASSDGRGPLSGNTIYF. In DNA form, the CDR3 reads TGTGCCAGCAGCGATGGCAGGGGGCCTTTGTCTGGAAACACCATATATTTT.

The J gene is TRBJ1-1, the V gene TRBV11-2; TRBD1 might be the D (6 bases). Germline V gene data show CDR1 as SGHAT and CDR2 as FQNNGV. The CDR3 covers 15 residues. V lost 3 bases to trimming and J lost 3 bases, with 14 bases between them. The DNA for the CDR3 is TGTGCCAGCAGCTTTCCGGCAGGGGAAGACACTGAAGCTTTCTTT. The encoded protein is CASSFPAGEDTEAFF.

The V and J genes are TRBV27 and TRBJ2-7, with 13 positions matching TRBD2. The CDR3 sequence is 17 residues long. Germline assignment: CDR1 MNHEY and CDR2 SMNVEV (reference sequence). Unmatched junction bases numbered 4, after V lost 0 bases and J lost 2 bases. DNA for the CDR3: TGTGCCAGCAGTTTATCAGCCGGGACTAGCGGGGCCTACGAGCAGTACTTC. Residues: CASSLSAGTSGAYEQYF.

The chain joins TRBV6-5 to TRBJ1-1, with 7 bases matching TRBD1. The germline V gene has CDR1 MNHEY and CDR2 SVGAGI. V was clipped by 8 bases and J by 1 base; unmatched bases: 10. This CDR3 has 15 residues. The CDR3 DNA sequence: TGTGCCAGCCGGGTGAGGGGGCTGGCGAACACTGAAGCTTTCTTT. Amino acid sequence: CASRVRGLANTEAFF.

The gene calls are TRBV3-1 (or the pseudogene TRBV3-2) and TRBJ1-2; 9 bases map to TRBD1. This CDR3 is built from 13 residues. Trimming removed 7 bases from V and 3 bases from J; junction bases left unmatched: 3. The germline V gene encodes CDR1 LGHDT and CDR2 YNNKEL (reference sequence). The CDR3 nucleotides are TGTGCCAGCACGACAGGGGGTTACTATGGCTACACCTTC. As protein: CASTTGGYYGYTF.

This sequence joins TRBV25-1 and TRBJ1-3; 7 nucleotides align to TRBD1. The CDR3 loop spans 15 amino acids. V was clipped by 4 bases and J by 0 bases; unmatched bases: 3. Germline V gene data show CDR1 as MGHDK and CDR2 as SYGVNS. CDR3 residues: CASSVGTDSGNTIYF. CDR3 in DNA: TGTGCCAGCAGTGTGGGGACAGACTCTGGAAACACCATATATTTT.

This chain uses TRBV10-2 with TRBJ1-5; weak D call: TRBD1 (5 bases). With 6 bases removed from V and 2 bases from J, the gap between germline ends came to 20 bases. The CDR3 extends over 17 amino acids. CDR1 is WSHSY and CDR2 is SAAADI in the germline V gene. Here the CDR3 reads CASSWGGVGGGNQPQHF. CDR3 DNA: TGCGCCAGCAGCTGGGGGGGAGTGGGAGGGGGCAATCAGCCCCAGCATTTT.

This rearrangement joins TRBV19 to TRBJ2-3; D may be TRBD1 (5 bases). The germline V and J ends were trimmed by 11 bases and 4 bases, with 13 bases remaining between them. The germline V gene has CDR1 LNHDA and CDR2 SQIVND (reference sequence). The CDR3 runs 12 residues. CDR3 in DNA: TGTGCCTCCGCAGGGCACCCAGATACGCAGTATTTT. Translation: CASAGHPDTQYF.

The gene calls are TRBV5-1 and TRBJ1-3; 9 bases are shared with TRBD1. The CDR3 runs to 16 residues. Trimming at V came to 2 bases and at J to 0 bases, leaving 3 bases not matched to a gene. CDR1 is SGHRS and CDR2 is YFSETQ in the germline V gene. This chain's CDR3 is CASSLGQGHSGNTIYF. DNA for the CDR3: TGCGCCAGCAGCTTAGGACAGGGGCACTCTGGAAACACCATATATTTT.

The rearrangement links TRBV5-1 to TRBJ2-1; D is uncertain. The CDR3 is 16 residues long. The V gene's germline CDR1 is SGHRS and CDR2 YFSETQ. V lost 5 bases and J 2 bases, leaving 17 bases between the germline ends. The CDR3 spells CASRLSADLTYNEQFF. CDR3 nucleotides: TGCGCCAGCAGATTGAGTGCAGATTTAACCTACAATGAGCAGTTCTTC.

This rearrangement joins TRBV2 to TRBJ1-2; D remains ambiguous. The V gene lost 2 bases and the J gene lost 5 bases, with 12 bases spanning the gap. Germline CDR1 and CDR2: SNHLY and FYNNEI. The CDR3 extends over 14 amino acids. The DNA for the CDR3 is TGTGCCAGCAGTGAATATCGCGGGCCATATGGCTACACCTTC. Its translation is CASSEYRGPYGYTF.

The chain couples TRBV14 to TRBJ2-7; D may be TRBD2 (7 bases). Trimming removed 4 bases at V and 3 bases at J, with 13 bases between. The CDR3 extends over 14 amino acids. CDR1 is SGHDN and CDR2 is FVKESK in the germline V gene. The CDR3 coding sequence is TGTGCCAGCAGCCCCCGGGGAGGGGGCTACGAGCAGTACTTC. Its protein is CASSPRGGGYEQYF.

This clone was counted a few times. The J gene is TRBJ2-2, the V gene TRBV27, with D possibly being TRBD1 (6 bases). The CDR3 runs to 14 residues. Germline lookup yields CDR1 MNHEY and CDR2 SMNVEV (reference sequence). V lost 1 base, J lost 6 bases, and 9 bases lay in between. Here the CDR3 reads CASSLFAGAGELFF. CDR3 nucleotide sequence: TGTGCCAGCAGTTTATTCGCAGGGGCCGGGGAGCTGTTTTTT.

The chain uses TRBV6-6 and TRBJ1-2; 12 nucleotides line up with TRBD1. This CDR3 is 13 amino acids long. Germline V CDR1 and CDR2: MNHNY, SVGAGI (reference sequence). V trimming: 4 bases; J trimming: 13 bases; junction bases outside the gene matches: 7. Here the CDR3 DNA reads TGTGCCAGCAGTTGGGGGGACAGGGGGCATTCCACCTTC. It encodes CASSWGDRGHSTF.

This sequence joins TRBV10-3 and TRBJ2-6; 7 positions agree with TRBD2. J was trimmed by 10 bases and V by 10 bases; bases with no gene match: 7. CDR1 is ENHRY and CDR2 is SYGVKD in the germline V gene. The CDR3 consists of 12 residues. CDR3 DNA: TGTGCCACCCAACGGGGGGAAAACGTCCTGACTTTC. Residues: CATQRGENVLTF.

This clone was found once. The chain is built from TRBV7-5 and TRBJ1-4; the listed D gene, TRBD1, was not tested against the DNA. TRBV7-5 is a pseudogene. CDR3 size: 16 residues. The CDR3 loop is CVRSLVGDRRYEKLFF. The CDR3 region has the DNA TGTGTCAGAAGCTTAGTGGGGGACAGGAGGTATGAAAAACTGTTTTTT.

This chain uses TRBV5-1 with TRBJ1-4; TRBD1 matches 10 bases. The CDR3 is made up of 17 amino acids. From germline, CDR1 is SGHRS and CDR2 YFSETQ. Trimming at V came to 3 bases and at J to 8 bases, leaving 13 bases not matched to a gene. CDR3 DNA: TGCGCCAGCAGCTCCCGGGACAGGGGTCCTTCTGGCGAAAAACTGTTTTTT. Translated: CASSSRDRGPSGEKLFF. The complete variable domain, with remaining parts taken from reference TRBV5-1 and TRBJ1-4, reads KAGVTQTPRYLIKTRGQQVTLSCSPISGHRSVSWYQQTPGQGLQFLFEYFSETQRNKGNFPGRFSGRQFSNSRSEMNVSTLELGDSALYLCASSSRDRGPSGEKLFFGSGTQLSVL.

In DNA, the CDR3 is TGCGCCAGCAGCTTGGCGCGGGGAGATACGCAGTATTTT. It is translated as CASSLARGDTQYF. The V gene is TRBV5-1, the J gene TRBJ2-3; D possibly corresponds to TRBD2 (6 bases). V gave up 0 bases and J gave up 5 bases, with 7 bases separating them. CDR1 and CDR2 (germline): SGHRS, YFSETQ. The CDR3 loop spans 13 amino acids. Variable domain in full (rest from reference TRBV5-1 and TRBJ2-3): KAGVTQTPRYLIKTRGQQVTLSCSPISGHRSVSWYQQTPGQGLQFLFEYFSETQRNKGNFPGRFSGRQFSNSRSEMNVSTLELGDSALYLCASSLARGDTQYFGPGTRLTVL.

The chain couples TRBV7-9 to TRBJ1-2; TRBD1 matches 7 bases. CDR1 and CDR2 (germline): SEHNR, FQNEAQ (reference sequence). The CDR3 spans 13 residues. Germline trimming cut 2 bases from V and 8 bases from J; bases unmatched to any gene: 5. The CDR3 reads CASSLRQGSGYTF. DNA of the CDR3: TGTGCCAGCAGCTTAAGACAGGGTTCGGGCTACACCTTC.

CDR3 sequence reads: CASSRTSGGSYNEQFF. Here the CDR3 DNA reads TGTGCCAGCAGCCGTACTAGCGGGGGTTCCTACAATGAGCAGTTCTTC. J is TRBJ2-1 and V is TRBV7-2; 11 nucleotides agree with TRBD2. With V trimmed by 5 bases and J by 1 base, 4 bases remained unmatched. Germline CDR1 and CDR2: SGHTA and FQGNSA. The CDR3 runs to 16 residues.

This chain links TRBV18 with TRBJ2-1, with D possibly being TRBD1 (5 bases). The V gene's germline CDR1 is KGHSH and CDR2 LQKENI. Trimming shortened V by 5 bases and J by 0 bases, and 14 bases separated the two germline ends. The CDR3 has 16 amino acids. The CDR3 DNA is TGTGCCAGCTCAAACCAGGGAAGTAGCTCCTACAATGAGCAGTTCTTC. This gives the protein CASSNQGSSSYNEQFF. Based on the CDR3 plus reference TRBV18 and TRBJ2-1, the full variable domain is NAGVMQNPRHLVRRRGQEARLRCSPMKGHSHVYWYRQLPEEGLKFMVYLQKENIIDESGMPKERFSAEFPKEGPSILRIQQVVRGDSAAYFCASSNQGSSSYNEQFFGPGTRLTVL.

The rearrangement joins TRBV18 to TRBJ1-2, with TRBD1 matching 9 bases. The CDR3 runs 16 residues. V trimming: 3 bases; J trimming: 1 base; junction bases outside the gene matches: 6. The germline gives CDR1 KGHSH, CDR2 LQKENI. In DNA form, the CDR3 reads TGTGCCAGCTCACCCGAACAGGGGGCGGGTAACTATGGCTACACCTTC. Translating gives CASSPEQGAGNYGYTF.

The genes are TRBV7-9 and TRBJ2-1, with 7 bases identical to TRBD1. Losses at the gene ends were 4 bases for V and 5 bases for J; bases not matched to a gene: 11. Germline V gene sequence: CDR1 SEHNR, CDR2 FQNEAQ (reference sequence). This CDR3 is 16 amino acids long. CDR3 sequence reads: CASSSFGRGSDNEQFF. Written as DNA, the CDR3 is TGTGCCAGCAGCTCCTTCGGCAGGGGGAGTGACAATGAGCAGTTCTTC.

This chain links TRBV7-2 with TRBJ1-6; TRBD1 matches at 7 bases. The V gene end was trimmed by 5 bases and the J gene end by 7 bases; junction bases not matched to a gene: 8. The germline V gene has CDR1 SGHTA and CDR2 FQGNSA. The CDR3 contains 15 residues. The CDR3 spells CASSIRDRTNSPLHF. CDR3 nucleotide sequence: TGTGCCAGCAGCATCCGGGACAGAACGAATTCACCCCTCCACTTT.